The 8 T cell receptor beta chains listed next were all sequenced from one sample in a study of beta chain features in type 1 diabetes. Their recognized antigens are unknown. Sequencing targeted expressed TCRB transcripts, as all isolated RNA had been reverse transcribed. This table comes from immunoSEQ multiplex PCR, and its TCRdb copy is limited to in-frame clones, with some not included. The data contain over 40,000 clones, 60% to 75% of them seen just once; the ten biggest clones take up around 1.7%. Whole-study results and caveats: Shortening that was moderate but significant affected the TCRB CDR3s of Type 1 diabetes patients in all four CD4+ subsets.

What was sequenced was Tregs from blood. These receptors all stem from a man aged 25-40 years with type 1 diabetes. Some clones in this sample may be carry-over from other donors' samples.

The chain uses TRBV4-1 and TRBJ2-5, with 9 bases matching TRBD1. V shed 2 bases and J 3 bases; nucleotides not matched to a gene: 4. The CDR3 sequence is 15 residues long. Germline V CDR1 and CDR2: MGHRA, YSYEKL. This CDR3 reads CASSQRTGEEETQYF. CDR3 DNA sequence: TGCGCCAGCAGCCAAAGGACAGGGGAGGAAGAGACCCAGTACTTC.

This chain connects TRBV7-3 to TRBJ2-5; D might be TRBD2 (5 bases). Per germline, CDR1 SGHTA and CDR2 FQGTGA. There are 14 residues in the CDR3. Trimming took 5 bases from V and 5 from J, leaving 15 bases between them. The CDR3 protein is CASSPRTLGETQYF. CDR3 sequence (DNA): TGTGCCAGCAGCCCCCGGACTCTGGGGGAGACCCAGTACTTC.

This clone turned up a few times. CDR3 DNA: TGTGCCAGCAGCTTAAGGGGGCTGGAGACCCAGTACTTC. This sequence encodes CASSLRGLETQYF. The chain has TRBV7-3 and TRBJ2-5; a weak D match, TRBD1 (6 bases). Looked up from germline, CDR1 is SGHTA and CDR2 is FQGTGA. The CDR3 runs 13 residues. Trimming removed 1 base from V and 5 bases from J, with 8 bases in between.

This sequence joins TRBV7-9 and TRBJ1-2; TRBD1 matches 7 bases. CDR3 length: 16 residues. J lost 1 base, V lost 5 bases, and 10 bases had no gene match. Germline V gives CDR1 SEHNR, CDR2 FQNEAQ (reference sequence). This CDR3 reads CASSVDQGQFNYGYTF. CDR3 nucleotide sequence: TGTGCCAGCAGCGTCGACCAGGGACAGTTTAACTATGGCTACACCTTC.

This clone was seen a few times. The V gene is TRBV7-2, the J gene TRBJ2-3; TRBD2 agrees at 8 bases. CDR3 length: 16 amino acids. V dropped 5 bases and J dropped 1; count of bases not matched to a gene: 8. The germline CDR1 and CDR2 sequences are SGHTA and FQGNSA. CDR3 sequence reads: CASSARSGGRTDTQYF. In DNA, the CDR3 is TGTGCCAGCAGCGCGCGTTCGGGGGGGCGCACAGATACGCAGTATTTT.

The CDR3, as DNA: TGTGCCAGCAGCAAACAGGGGGCCGAAGCTTTCTTT. Protein: CASSKQGAEAFF. The V gene is TRBV6-1, the J gene TRBJ1-1, with 9 bases fitting TRBD1. This CDR3 spans 12 amino acids. With 6 bases clipped from V and 8 bases from J, the junction kept 4 bases outside the gene matches. Germline CDR1 reads MNHNS; CDR2 reads SASEGT.

The V gene is TRBV29-1, the J gene TRBJ1-1; D may be TRBD1 (5 bases). The CDR3 contains 13 residues. Trimming removed 6 bases from V and 1 base from J, with 12 bases in between. Germline CDR1 is SQVTM and CDR2 is ANQGSEA. The CDR3 region has the DNA TGCAGCGTGAACCGGGGGGGGAACACTGAAGCTTTCTTT. It encodes CSVNRGGNTEAFF.

This rearrangement joins TRBV5-1 to TRBJ1-1, with a weak D call TRBD1 (6 bases). Germline CDR1 SGHRS, CDR2 YFSETQ. V was shortened by 4 bases and J by 3 bases, with 7 bases between the two germline ends. CDR3 size: 12 residues. Written as DNA, the CDR3 is TGCGCCAGCAGCGAGGGGGACACTGAAGCTTTCTTT. Translation: CASSEGDTEAFF. Full variable domain (outside the CDR3, taken from reference TRBV5-1 and TRBJ1-1): KAGVTQTPRYLIKTRGQQVTLSCSPISGHRSVSWYQQTPGQGLQFLFEYFSETQRNKGNFPGRFSGRQFSNSRSEMNVSTLELGDSALYLCASSEGDTEAFFGQGTRLTVV.